These 26 T cell receptor beta chains were sequenced from one sample in a study of CD8 T cells in ankylosing spondylitis. TCRdb re-analysed the 5' RACE reads in MiXCR, keeping a single row per CDR3 protein. The sample shows roughly 160,000 distinct CDR3 sequences, 11% of them seen only once. Sequences were obtained from blood, either unsorted or a sorted T cell fraction (not recorded which). The receptors were gathered from a male donor with ankylosing spondylitis or in good health (not recorded which).

The chain has TRBV10-3 and TRBJ2-7; the match to TRBD2 covers 7 bases. Trimming cost V 6 bases and J 3 bases; bases outside gene matches: 2. Looked up from germline, CDR1 is ENHRY and CDR2 is SYGVKD. The CDR3 runs 12 residues. The CDR3 DNA reads TGTGCCATCAGAGGACTAGACTACGAGCAGTACTTC. It translates to CAIRGLDYEQYF.

A few counts support this clonotype. The V call is TRBV21-1, the J call TRBJ2-3; the D call of TRBD2 is as the table states it, not checked on the DNA. TRBV21-1 is assigned pseudogene status. This CDR3 has 16 amino acids. The CDR3 protein is CASSSHLAGESDTQYF. Written as DNA, the CDR3 is TGTGCCAGCAGCAGCCACCTAGCGGGAGAATCAGATACGCAGTATTTT.

This clonotype was recorded a few times. This chain links TRBV6-6 with TRBJ2-2; TRBD1 matches at 7 bases. Germline CDR1 is MNHNY and CDR2 is SVGAGI (reference sequence). The CDR3 is made up of 15 amino acids. J was trimmed by 0 bases and V by 7 bases; bases with no gene match: 5. As DNA, the CDR3 is TGTGCCAGCACCACAGGGGACGCGAACACCGGGGAGCTGTTTTTT. It specifies CASTTGDANTGELFF.

As for this clonotype: A much larger clone is a single base away; this may be a read error. The rearrangement joins TRBV5-1 to TRBJ2-7; 9 positions agree with TRBD1. Germline V gene sequence: CDR1 SGHRS, CDR2 YFSETQ. The CDR3 totals 15 residues. The CDR3 DNA follows: TGCCCCAGCAGCCGATCGTTTACAGGGGGCAACGAGCAGTACTTC. Its translation: CPSSRSFTGGNEQYF.

The J gene is TRBJ2-3, the V gene TRBV3-1; 11 bases line up with TRBD1. CDR1 is LGHDT and CDR2 is YNNKEL in the germline V gene (reference sequence). The CDR3 runs 17 residues. V gave up 4 bases and J gave up 1 base; unmatched junction bases: 7. CDR3 in amino acids: CASSLRTGGSGTDTQYF. The CDR3 DNA reads TGTGCCAGCAGCCTCAGGACAGGGGGCAGCGGCACAGATACGCAGTATTTT.

This clonotype appeared many times. One junction end does not reproduce the germline sequence, and a read error may be involved. The chain has TRBV20-1 and TRBJ1-2; D is possibly TRBD1 (6 bases). The CDR3 runs to 12 residues. Germline V lookup: CDR1 DFQATT, CDR2 SNEGSKA (reference sequence). CDR3 sequence (DNA): TGCAGTGCTAGAGGACAGGACCTCTTTCTCCTCTTC. It codes for CSARGQDLFLLF.

Remarks on this clonotype: This could be a read error, since a much larger clone is one nucleotide away. The V call is TRBV6-1, the J call TRBJ1-1; 8 bases line up with TRBD1. The CDR3 loop spans 15 amino acids. The V gene's germline CDR1 is MNHNS and CDR2 SASEGT. CDR3 bases: TGTGCCAACAGTAAGGGACAGGTGACGAACACTGAAGCTTTCTTT. Its protein product is CANSKGQVTNTEAFF.

The rearrangement uses TRBV2 and TRBJ1-5; tentative D call: TRBD1 (5 bases). The CDR3 has 14 residues. With 1 base removed from V and 6 bases from J, the gap between germline ends came to 10 bases. CDR1 SNHLY and CDR2 FYNNEI come from the germline V gene. CDR3 amino acids: CASSEGGAGQPQHF. The CDR3 region has the DNA TGTGCCAGCAGTGAAGGTGGGGCGGGTCAGCCCCAGCATTTT.

The CDR3 bases are TGTGCCAGCAGCCACGGGTCCCCAGGCACAGATACGCAGTATTTT. It yields the protein CASSHGSPGTDTQYF. The chain recombines TRBV5-5 with TRBJ2-3; D unresolved. The V gene's germline CDR1 is SGHKS and CDR2 YYEKEE (reference sequence). V lost 4 bases to trimming and J lost 1 base, with 13 bases between them. This CDR3 has 15 residues.

The V and J genes are TRBV9 and TRBJ1-4; TRBD1 agrees at 9 bases. J lost 5 bases, V lost 2 bases, and 7 bases had no gene match. Germline CDR1 and CDR2: SGDLS and YYNGEE. The CDR3 has 16 amino acids. The CDR3 DNA reads TGTGCCAGCAGCGTGACGTCCGGGACAGGGAATGAAAAACTGTTTTTT. It encodes CASSVTSGTGNEKLFF. Combining the CDR3 with reference TRBV9 and TRBJ1-4 gives the whole variable domain DSGVTQTPKHLITATGQRVTLRCSPRSGDLSVYWYQQSLDQGLQFLIQYYNGEERAKGNILERFSAQQFPDLHSELNLSSLELGDSALYFCASSVTSGTGNEKLFFGSGTQLSVL.

This clonotype was seen a handful of times. V and J are TRBV27 and TRBJ2-2; TRBD1 might be the D (5 bases). This CDR3 comprises 15 residues. Germline CDR1 and CDR2: MNHEY and SMNVEV (reference sequence). V dropped 0 bases and J dropped 1 base, with 6 bases sitting between them. In DNA form, the CDR3 reads TGTGCCAGCAGTTTATCCGACAGGAACACCGGGGAGCTGTTTTTT. Protein sequence: CASSLSDRNTGELFF.

As to this clonotype: A much larger clone lies one base from this, so it may be a read error. This chain connects TRBV19 to TRBJ1-5; 9 nucleotides align to TRBD1. This CDR3 region has 14 residues. Germline V gene lookup returns CDR1 LNHDA and CDR2 SQIVND (reference sequence). The CDR3 bases are TGTGTCTCCCGGACAGGGGCAGCCAATCAGCCCCAGCATTTT. Its translation is CVSRTGAANQPQHF. Combining the CDR3 with reference TRBV19 and TRBJ1-5 gives the whole variable domain DGGITQSPKYLFRKEGQNVTLSCEQNLNHDAMYWYRQDPGQGLRLIYYSQIVNDFQKGDIAEGYSVSREKKESFPLTVTSAQKNPTAFYLCVSRTGAANQPQHFGDGTRLSIL.

This clonotype was detected many times. J is TRBJ2-1 and V is TRBV12-3 or TRBV12-4; D perhaps matches TRBD2 (6 bases). Trimming took off 2 bases at V and 9 bases at J, with 14 bases between the two ends. CDR3 length: 14 amino acids. The CDR3 DNA sequence: TGTGCCAGCAGTTTAAGCGGGCCAACGCGTGAGCAGTTCTTC. As protein: CASSLSGPTREQFF.

This clonotype has a count of ten or more. J is TRBJ2-3 and V is TRBV5-1; maybe TRBD1 (6 bases). Germline CDR1 is SGHRS and CDR2 is YFSETQ. Trimming pared 3 bases from V and 0 bases from J, leaving 17 bases between. The CDR3 runs 17 residues. The CDR3 coding sequence is TGCGCCAGCAGCTCATCCAGGACAGTAACTAGCACAGATACGCAGTATTTT. Amino acid sequence: CASSSSRTVTSTDTQYF.

This clonotype was seen at least ten times. CDR3 bases: TGTGCCAGCAGCGTCAGGAGGGGGCGCTCTCCCGGGGAGCTGTTTTTT. It encodes CASSVRRGRSPGELFF. The chain joins TRBV9 to TRBJ2-2; the D gene is possibly TRBD1 (7 bases). The CDR3 extends over 16 amino acids. Germline V gene data show CDR1 as SGDLS and CDR2 as YYNGEE. V lost 2 bases and J lost 6, with 17 bases in between.

This clonotype has a count of ten or more. The J gene is TRBJ1-2, the V gene TRBV28; 9 bases are a match to TRBD1. The CDR3 is made up of 11 amino acids. Germline assignment: CDR1 MDHEN and CDR2 SYDVKM. The V gene end was trimmed by 9 bases and the J gene end by 5 bases; junction bases not matched to a gene: 1. The CDR3 DNA is TGTGCCAGTGGGACAGGGTATGGCTACACCTTC. It encodes CASGTGYGYTF.

This clonotype was seen only a few times. The genes are TRBV30 and TRBJ2-7; D is possibly TRBD1 (5 bases). The germline V and J ends were trimmed by 2 bases and 0 bases, with 14 bases remaining between them. Germline CDR1 and CDR2: GTSNPN and SVGIG (reference sequence). The CDR3 sequence is 15 residues long. The CDR3 reads CAWSRMGHGSYEQYF. CDR3 DNA sequence: TGTGCCTGGAGTAGGATGGGGCATGGCTCCTACGAGCAGTACTTC.

The sample holds many counts of this clonotype. The chain uses TRBV7-6 and TRBJ2-7; a weak D match, TRBD1 (5 bases). The CDR3 sequence is 15 residues long. V was clipped by 5 bases and J by 4 bases, with 18 bases between them. Germline V gives CDR1 SGHVS, CDR2 FNYEAQ. The CDR3 protein is CASSQGPNIPYEQYF. In DNA form, the CDR3 reads TGTGCCAGCAGCCAGGGCCCTAACATCCCTTACGAGCAGTACTTC.

This clonotype was seen a single time. CDR3 DNA sequence: TGTGCCAGTAGTGGACGACAGGCCAATCAGCCCCAGCATTTT. It is translated as CASSGRQANQPQHF. The rearrangement joins TRBV19 to TRBJ1-5; weak D call: TRBD1 (6 bases). The CDR3 is 14 amino acids. Trimming left V 5 bases short and J 3 bases short, with 11 bases between. Germline CDR1 reads LNHDA; CDR2 reads SQIVND (reference sequence).

The genes are TRBV6-2 or TRBV6-3 and TRBJ2-3; no definite D call. Trimming cost V 5 bases and J 4 bases, with 16 bases left between them. This CDR3 region has 15 residues. Germline V CDR1 and CDR2: MNHEY, SVGEGT. The CDR3 nucleotides read TGTGCCAGCAGTCGCCGCAACTCATACTCAGATACGCAGTATTTT. It encodes CASSRRNSYSDTQYF.

This clonotype was recorded many times. This chain links TRBV29-1 with TRBJ1-1; D might be TRBD1 (5 bases). Germline CDR1 SQVTM, CDR2 ANQGSEA. The CDR3 runs 14 residues. V gave up 8 bases and J gave up 1 base, with 17 bases separating them. Written as DNA, the CDR3 is TGCAGCCCTCAGGGAGGTGTTGGGAACACTGAAGCTTTCTTT. It translates to CSPQGGVGNTEAFF.

This clonotype has a handful of counts. The J gene is TRBJ2-4, the V gene TRBV10-3; D ambiguous. The V end was cut by 0 bases, the J end by 2 bases, with 20 bases between. CDR3 size: 19 residues. Germline CDR1 and CDR2: ENHRY and SYGVKD. DNA for the CDR3: TGTGCCATCAGTGAGTCGATGAACAAACCGGGTGGGACCAAAAACATTCAGTACTTC. Protein sequence: CAISESMNKPGGTKNIQYF.

This clonotype has at least ten counts. This chain connects TRBV12-3 or TRBV12-4 to TRBJ1-1; 8 bases agree with TRBD1. V lost 6 bases and J lost 4; bases outside the gene matches: 7. The CDR3 loop spans 14 amino acids. The CDR3 coding sequence is TGTGCCAGCAGGCTGGGACAGGCTCGCACTGAAGCTTTCTTT. Its protein is CASRLGQARTEAFF.

Note on this clonotype: A read error may explain this, as a much larger clone is one base away. The chain couples TRBV6-4 to TRBJ2-1; a possible D gene is TRBD1 (6 bases). Germline V CDR1 and CDR2: MRHNA, SNTAGT. CDR3 length equals 11 residues. CDR3 region: CPSSAGVEQFF. DNA of the CDR3: TGTCCCAGCAGTGCAGGGGTCGAGCAGTTCTTC.

The V call is TRBV11-3, the J call TRBJ2-3; 7 nucleotides align to TRBD1. V lost 5 bases to trimming and J lost 11 bases; unmatched junction nucleotides: 16. The CDR3 has 15 residues. Germline CDR1 is SGHNT and CDR2 is YENEEA. CDR3 residues: CASSPTLRGPAVQYF. The CDR3 nucleotides are TGTGCCAGCAGCCCAACCTTAAGGGGGCCTGCGGTGCAGTATTTT.

This clonotype was counted at least ten times. The chain is built from TRBV5-6 and TRBJ2-1, with a possible D match to TRBD2 (6 bases). CDR1 and CDR2 (germline): SGHDT, YYEEEE. Deletions cut 1 base from V and 8 bases from J, with 16 bases between. The CDR3 runs to 15 residues. This CDR3 is CASSLPPGVRYEQFF. DNA of the CDR3: TGTGCCAGCAGCTTGCCCCCGGGGGTTAGGTATGAGCAGTTCTTC.